This entry concerns a single T cell receptor beta chain. What it recognizes is unknown. All donors were healthy HIV-negative adults lacking recent acute infections or vaccinations. Germline CDR1 is GTSNPN and CDR2 is SVGIG (reference sequence). J was trimmed by 9 bases and V by 2 bases; bases with no gene match: 13. CDR3 length: 15 residues. These data come from a study of shared clonotypes between healthy human individuals. Study conclusions and caveats: When compared with the clonotypes that were shared by all four sorted-subset donors, the non-shared clonotypes turned out to have lower generation probabilities.

In the original workflow: Because ImmunoSEQ provided only junction sequences with no quality scores, the filtering differed. The data were produced by immunoSEQ multiplex PCR, yet TCRdb's version contains in-frame clones alone and is incomplete. That table furnishes V, J and clone size, whereas the DNA furnished D and trimming. The sample yields about 1 million clones, about 76% seen once. The clonotype comes from a man aged 18 to 29 in good health. The chain carries TRBV30 and TRBJ2-1, with TRBD2 matching over 7 bases. Input material: memory CD4+ T cells sorted from blood. The subset denotes: CD45RA-negative fraction. In DNA form, the CDR3 reads TGTGCCTGGAGTACGTGGGAGGGCCCTTTCATTGAGCAGTTCTTC. It specifies CAWSTWEGPFIEQFF.